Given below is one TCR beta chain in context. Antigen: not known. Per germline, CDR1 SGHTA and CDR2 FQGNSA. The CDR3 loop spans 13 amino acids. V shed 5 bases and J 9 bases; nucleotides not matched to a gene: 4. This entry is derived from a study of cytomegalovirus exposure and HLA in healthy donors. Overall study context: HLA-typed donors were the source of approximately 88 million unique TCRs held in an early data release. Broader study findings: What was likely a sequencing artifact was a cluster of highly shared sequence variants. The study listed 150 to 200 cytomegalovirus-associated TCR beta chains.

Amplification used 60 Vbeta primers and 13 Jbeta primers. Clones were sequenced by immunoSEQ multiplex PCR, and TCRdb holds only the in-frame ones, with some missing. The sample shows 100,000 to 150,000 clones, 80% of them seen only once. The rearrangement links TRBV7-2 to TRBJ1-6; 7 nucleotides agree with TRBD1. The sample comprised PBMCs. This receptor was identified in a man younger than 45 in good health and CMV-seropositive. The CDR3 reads CASSDRVSSPLHF. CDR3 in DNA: TGTGCCAGCAGCGACAGGGTCAGTTCACCCCTCCACTTT.